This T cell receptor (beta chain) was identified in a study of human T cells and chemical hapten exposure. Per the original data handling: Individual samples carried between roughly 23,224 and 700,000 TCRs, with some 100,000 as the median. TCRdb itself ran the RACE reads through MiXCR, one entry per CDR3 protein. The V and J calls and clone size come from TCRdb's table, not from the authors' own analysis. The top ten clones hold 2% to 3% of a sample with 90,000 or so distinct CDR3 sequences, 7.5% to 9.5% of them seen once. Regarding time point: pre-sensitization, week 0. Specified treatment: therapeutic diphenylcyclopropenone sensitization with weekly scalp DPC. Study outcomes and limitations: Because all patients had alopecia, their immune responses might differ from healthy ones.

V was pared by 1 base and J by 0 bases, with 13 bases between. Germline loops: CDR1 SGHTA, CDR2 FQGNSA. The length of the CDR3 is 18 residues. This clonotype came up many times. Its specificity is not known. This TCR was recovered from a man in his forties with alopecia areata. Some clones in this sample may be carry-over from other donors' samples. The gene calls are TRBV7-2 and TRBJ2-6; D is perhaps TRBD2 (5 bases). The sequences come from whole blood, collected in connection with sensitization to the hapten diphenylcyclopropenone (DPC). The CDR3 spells CASSLDGNRGSGANVLTF. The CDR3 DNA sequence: TGTGCCAGCAGCTTAGACGGGAATCGGGGCTCTGGGGCCAACGTCCTGACTTTC.